These T cell receptor beta chains were read from a single sample in a study of beta chain features in type 1 diabetes. Produced via immunoSEQ multiplex PCR; TCRdb's table is partial and in-frame only. The sample contains roughly 330,000 clones, about 10% of which appear only once. Sequenced input: naive CD4+ T cells from blood. These TCRs come from a woman in her 30s in good health. CDR3s include the opening cysteine and the closing phenylalanine or tryptophan. Each record gives: D gene, clone size, J gene, V gene, CDR3 protein, CDR3 DNA. D genes are given only for firm matches. Part of the rows lack a size; the others show once, few, many or a class for expanded clones.

d_gene: -; abundance: -; j_gene: TRBJ1-4; v_gene: TRBV15; CDR3aa: CATRTGTNEKLFF; CDR3nt: TGTGCGACTCGAACAGGGACGAATGAAAAACTGTTTTTT
d_gene: -; abundance: -; j_gene: TRBJ2-1; v_gene: TRBV11-1; CDR3aa: CASSPIGGLVNEQFF; CDR3nt: TGTGCCAGCAGCCCTATAGGGGGATTGGTGAATGAGCAGTTCTTC
d_gene: TRBD1; abundance: -; j_gene: TRBJ1-5; v_gene: TRBV28; CDR3aa: CASRTGGQNSNQPQHF; CDR3nt: TGTGCCAGCAGGACAGGGGGCCAAAATAGCAATCAGCCCCAGCATTTT
d_gene: -; abundance: -; j_gene: TRBJ1-1; v_gene: TRBV7-2; CDR3aa: CASSLNTNTEAFF; CDR3nt: TGTGCCAGCAGCTTAAACACGAACACTGAAGCTTTCTTT
d_gene: -; abundance: -; j_gene: TRBJ1-1; v_gene: TRBV6-6; CDR3aa: CASSYSRGTSEAFF; CDR3nt: TGTGCCAGCAGTTACTCTCGGGGGACCTCTGAAGCTTTCTTT
d_gene: TRBD1; abundance: -; j_gene: TRBJ2-2; v_gene: TRBV7-9; CDR3aa: CASSFETGKTGELFF; CDR3nt: TGTGCCAGCAGCTTCGAGACAGGGAAAACCGGGGAGCTGTTTTTT
d_gene: TRBD1; abundance: -; j_gene: TRBJ1-2; v_gene: TRBV18; CDR3aa: CASSPGQGTLSGGYTF; CDR3nt: TGTGCCAGCTCACCCGGACAGGGTACTCTAAGTGGTGGCTACACCTTC
d_gene: -; abundance: -; j_gene: TRBJ2-7; v_gene: TRBV11-2; CDR3aa: CASSLVENSYEQYF; CDR3nt: TGTGCCAGCAGCTTAGTTGAGAACTCCTACGAGCAGTACTTC
d_gene: -; abundance: few; j_gene: TRBJ2-5; v_gene: TRBV7-2; CDR3aa: CASSLVGGSSQETQYF; CDR3nt: TGTGCCAGCAGCTTAGTGGGTGGGAGCAGCCAAGAGACCCAGTACTTC
d_gene: TRBD1; abundance: few; j_gene: TRBJ2-1; v_gene: TRBV6-1; CDR3aa: CASSTGGFEFF; CDR3nt: TGTGCCAGCAGCACAGGGGGCTTCGAGTTCTTC
d_gene: -; abundance: few; j_gene: TRBJ2-6; v_gene: TRBV5-1; CDR3aa: CASSPPGLGANVLTF; CDR3nt: TGCGCCAGCAGCCCGCCGGGACTTGGGGCCAACGTCCTGACTTTC
d_gene: TRBD2; abundance: few; j_gene: TRBJ2-3; v_gene: TRBV5-4; CDR3aa: CASSLAGLASAPDTQYF; CDR3nt: TGTGCCAGCAGCTTGGCGGGACTAGCTTCTGCCCCAGATACGCAGTATTTT
d_gene: -; abundance: few; j_gene: TRBJ2-1; v_gene: TRBV6-6; CDR3aa: CASTSTSEQFF; CDR3nt: TGTGCCAGCACGTCGACATCTGAGCAGTTCTTC
d_gene: TRBD2; abundance: -; j_gene: TRBJ2-7; v_gene: TRBV10-3; CDR3aa: CAISVSGRYEQYF; CDR3nt: TGTGCCATCAGTGTCAGCGGGAGGTACGAGCAGTACTTC
d_gene: -; abundance: many; j_gene: TRBJ2-1; v_gene: TRBV7-2; CDR3aa: CASRYNQGEQFF; CDR3nt: TGTGCCAGCAGATACAACCAGGGTGAGCAGTTCTTC
d_gene: TRBD2; abundance: -; j_gene: TRBJ2-7; v_gene: TRBV18; CDR3aa: CASSLSSGRIDEQYF; CDR3nt: TGTGCCAGCTCACTGTCTAGCGGGAGGATTGACGAGCAGTACTTC
d_gene: -; abundance: -; j_gene: TRBJ2-7; v_gene: TRBV19; CDR3aa: CASSPGNVNSYEQYF; CDR3nt: TGTGCCAGTAGCCCGGGGAACGTCAATAGCTACGAGCAGTACTTC